The 26 T cell receptor beta chains below come from one sample, sequenced in a study of Graves' ophthalmopathy and Graves' hyperthyroidism. The TCR beta CDR3 regions underwent amplification from RNA transcripts. The authors performed first-round RT-PCR with HTBI primers and then a second-round multiplex PCR. TCRdb passed the multiplex PCR reads through MiXCR, listing each CDR3 protein once. Of hundreds of thousands of distinct CDR3 sequences listed, approximately 21% are singletons. The sample was peripheral blood. These receptors all stem from a woman between 18 and 29 years old with stable Graves' hyperthyroidism. Some clones in this sample may be carry-over from other donors' samples.

This clonotype was detected many times. The chain combines TRBV12-3 or TRBV12-4 with TRBJ2-4; D is ambiguous. Trimming took off 3 bases at V and 0 bases at J, with 9 bases between the two ends. CDR3 length: 15 amino acids. CDR3 protein: CASSFSLLAKNIQYF. The CDR3 DNA reads TGTGCCAGCAGTTTTTCGTTACTAGCCAAAAACATTCAGTACTTC.

This clonotype showed up just a few times. J is TRBJ2-5 and V is TRBV6-1; D ambiguous. The CDR3 extends over 14 amino acids. The germline V gene has CDR1 MNHNS and CDR2 SASEGT. V lost 6 bases to trimming and J lost 6 bases, with 17 bases between them. In nucleotides, the CDR3 is TGTGCCAGCAGGGACCTCGGCTATGGGAAGACCCAGTACTTC. Residues: CASRDLGYGKTQYF.

There are many counts of this clonotype. The J gene is TRBJ1-2, the V gene TRBV6-4, with 9 bases that match TRBD1. The CDR3 runs to 17 residues. V was pared by 8 bases and J by 4 bases, with 17 bases of the junction left unmatched. Germline assignment: CDR1 MRHNA and CDR2 SNTAGT. Here the CDR3 reads CASSSRDRVDRGYGYTF. Here the CDR3 DNA reads TGTGCCAGCTCCAGCCGGGACAGGGTGGATCGCGGCTATGGCTACACCTTC.

This clonotype was recorded at least ten times. V and J are TRBV5-1 and TRBJ1-5; maybe TRBD1 (5 bases). The V gene's germline CDR1 is SGHRS and CDR2 YFSETQ. There are 14 residues in the CDR3. The V end lost 4 bases, the J end lost 0 bases, and 8 bases lay between the germline ends. The CDR3 loop reads CASSPDISNQPQHF. CDR3 bases: TGCGCCAGCAGCCCGGACATTAGCAATCAGCCCCAGCATTTT.

In this sample, this clonotype turned up many times. V and J are TRBV12-3 or TRBV12-4 and TRBJ1-1; the D gene is possibly TRBD1 (5 bases). The CDR3 spans 11 residues. Trimming pared 6 bases from V and 4 bases from J, leaving 6 bases between. In DNA form, the CDR3 reads TGTGCCAGCAGAGGGGTCACTGAAGCTTTCTTT. Translation gives CASRGVTEAFF.

This clonotype was picked up many times. The genes are TRBV2 and TRBJ1-1; tentative D call: TRBD1 (5 bases). The CDR3 has 14 residues. V was pared by 6 bases and J by 4 bases, with 15 bases between. Germline V gives CDR1 SNHLY, CDR2 FYNNEI. CDR3 amino acids: CASRGLGAGTEAFF. For the CDR3, the DNA is TGTGCCAGCAGGGGATTAGGGGCGGGCACTGAAGCTTTCTTT.

This clonotype was seen a single time. The chain joins TRBV20-1 to TRBJ1-1, with D unclear. CDR1 is DFQATT and CDR2 is SNEGSKA in the germline V gene (reference sequence). V shed 3 bases and J shed 4 bases, with 9 bases lying between them. CDR3 length: 12 residues. This CDR3 is CSARAPLTEAFF. The CDR3 DNA is TGCAGTGCTAGGGCCCCACTCACTGAAGCTTTCTTT.

This clonotype showed up many times. This chain joins TRBV7-2 and TRBJ1-2; no definite D call. The germline V gene has CDR1 SGHTA and CDR2 FQGNSA. V dropped 5 bases and J dropped 4 bases, with 14 bases sitting between them. The CDR3 has 14 amino acids. The CDR3 nucleotides are TGTGCCAGCAGCCCCCCTGTTGGACTCTATGGCTACACCTTC. Protein: CASSPPVGLYGYTF.

In this sample, this clonotype turned up many times. The chain carries TRBV9 and TRBJ2-5; D possibly corresponds to TRBD2 (6 bases). Per germline, CDR1 SGDLS and CDR2 YYNGEE. CDR3 length equals 11 residues. V shed 7 bases and J shed 6 bases, with 10 bases lying between them. The CDR3 DNA is TGTGCCAGCGGACGGGGGAAGACCCAGTACTTC. It codes for CASGRGKTQYF.

This clonotype was observed a few times. CDR3 loop: CSARVPGGGYSYEQYF. The CDR3 DNA reads as TGCAGTGCTAGAGTCCCTGGCGGGGGGTACTCCTACGAGCAGTACTTC. The chain links TRBV20-1 to TRBJ2-7, with 8 nucleotides matching TRBD2. Germline lookup yields CDR1 DFQATT and CDR2 SNEGSKA (reference sequence). This CDR3 has 16 amino acids. The V and J ends lost 1 base and 0 bases, in that order; junction bases with no gene match: 8.

This clonotype was found many times. V gene TRBV14 combines with J gene TRBJ2-7; 8 bases align to TRBD1. J lost 6 bases, V lost 3 bases, and 7 bases had no gene match. This CDR3 has 14 residues. Germline V gene sequence: CDR1 SGHDN, CDR2 FVKESK. In DNA, the CDR3 is TGTGCCAGCAGCCACGCCGGACAGGGTCCCGAGCAGTACTTC. This translates into CASSHAGQGPEQYF. The full variable domain, with the rest looked up from reference TRBV14 and TRBJ2-7, is EAGVTQFPSHSVIEKGQTVTLRCDPISGHDNLYWYRRVMGKEIKFLLHFVKESKQDESGMPNNRFLAERTGGTYSTLKVQPAELEDSGVYFCASSHAGQGPEQYFGPGTRLTVT.

This clonotype appeared many times. The CDR3 nucleotides are TGTGCCAGCAGCTTAGAGCCGGTGTCCTACCGAGAGACCCAGTACTTC. Encoded protein: CASSLEPVSYRETQYF. This chain links TRBV7-2 with TRBJ2-5, with D unresolved. CDR1 is SGHTA and CDR2 is FQGNSA in the germline V gene. The CDR3 is 16 amino acids. Trimming took 1 base from V and 4 from J, leaving 16 bases between them.

This clonotype came up many times. The chain combines TRBV10-3 with TRBJ2-2; D is possibly TRBD1 or TRBD2 (5 bases each). The CDR3 runs to 15 residues. Trimming left V 3 bases short and J 7 bases short, with 15 bases between. CDR1 is ENHRY and CDR2 is SYGVKD in the germline V gene. CDR3 residues: CAISEPGPSDGELFF. Written as DNA, the CDR3 is TGTGCCATCAGTGAACCGGGACCATCGGACGGGGAGCTGTTTTTT.

The CDR3, as DNA: TGCAGCGTTGGTGTAGCGGGAGTGGGAGAGACCCAGTACTTC. Its protein is CSVGVAGVGETQYF. This sequence joins TRBV29-1 and TRBJ2-5; 9 bases align to TRBD2. V shed 4 bases, J shed 4 bases, and the junction held 7 bases outside the gene matches. Germline V gene data show CDR1 as SQVTM and CDR2 as ANQGSEA. The CDR3 runs 14 residues.

This clonotype was counted ten times or more. The chain joins TRBV15 to TRBJ1-1; TRBD1 is a possible D gene (5 bases). Trimming left V 5 bases short and J 1 base short, with 17 bases between. Germline CDR1 LNHNV, CDR2 YYDKDF (reference sequence). CDR3 length: 16 amino acids. The CDR3 sequence: CATSGPGGVSNTEAFF. The DNA of the CDR3 is TGTGCCACCAGCGGCCCAGGAGGGGTCTCGAACACTGAAGCTTTCTTT.

In this sample, this clonotype turned up many times. The V call is TRBV5-1, the J call TRBJ1-2; 9 bases are a match to TRBD1. This CDR3 is built from 16 residues. Per germline, CDR1 SGHRS and CDR2 YFSETQ. J lost 0 bases, V lost 1 base, and 4 bases had no gene match. In DNA, the CDR3 is TGCGCCAGCAGCTTGAGGGGACAGGGACCTAACTATGGCTACACCTTC. Translated: CASSLRGQGPNYGYTF. The full variable domain, rest sourced from reference TRBV5-1 and TRBJ1-2, is KAGVTQTPRYLIKTRGQQVTLSCSPISGHRSVSWYQQTPGQGLQFLFEYFSETQRNKGNFPGRFSGRQFSNSRSEMNVSTLELGDSALYLCASSLRGQGPNYGYTFGSGTRLTVV.

This chain uses TRBV9 with TRBJ2-5; TRBD2 matches at 10 bases. This CDR3 is built from 15 residues. The V and J ends lost 3 bases and 2 bases, in that order; junction bases with no gene match: 4. Germline V gene data show CDR1 as SGDLS and CDR2 as YYNGEE. CDR3 region: CASSASGGEQETQYF. The CDR3, as DNA: TGTGCCAGCAGCGCAAGCGGGGGGGAACAAGAGACCCAGTACTTC.

This clonotype was counted at least ten times. The V gene is TRBV29-1, the J gene TRBJ1-1; weak D call: TRBD1 (6 bases). Trimming took 4 bases from V and 0 from J, leaving 9 bases between them. Germline values: CDR1 SQVTM, CDR2 ANQGSEA. The CDR3 spans 13 residues. As DNA, the CDR3 is TGCAGCGTTGGCAGGGGCATGAACACTGAAGCTTTCTTT. It specifies CSVGRGMNTEAFF.

This clonotype was counted many times. The J gene is TRBJ2-5, the V gene TRBV30; D might be TRBD1 (6 bases). Germline V lookup: CDR1 GTSNPN, CDR2 SVGIG (reference sequence). Trimming stripped 2 bases from V and 2 bases from J, with 9 bases between. The CDR3 has 13 amino acids. CDR3 residues: CAWSSDRQETQYF. The DNA of the CDR3 is TGTGCCTGGAGTTCGGACAGACAAGAGACCCAGTACTTC.

This clonotype was picked up a small number of times. The rearrangement uses TRBV24-1 and TRBJ2-5; D possibly corresponds to TRBD2 (6 bases). The germline gives CDR1 KGHDR, CDR2 SFDVKD. The CDR3 contains 12 residues. V was pared by 3 bases and J by 5 bases, with 6 bases between. In DNA form, the CDR3 reads TGTGCCACCAGTGATCTAGCGGAGACCCAGTACTTC. It codes for CATSDLAETQYF.

This clonotype was recorded many times. The chain joins TRBV9 to TRBJ2-7; no clear D. Looked up from germline, CDR1 is SGDLS and CDR2 is YYNGEE. CDR3 size: 13 residues. Trimming cost V 5 bases and J 5 bases, with 14 bases left between them. The CDR3 loop is CASSEDLFHEQYF. For the CDR3, the DNA is TGTGCCAGCAGTGAGGACCTGTTCCACGAGCAGTACTTC. The full variable domain, rest sourced from reference TRBV9 and TRBJ2-7, is DSGVTQTPKHLITATGQRVTLRCSPRSGDLSVYWYQQSLDQGLQFLIQYYNGEERAKGNILERFSAQQFPDLHSELNLSSLELGDSALYFCASSEDLFHEQYFGPGTRLTVT.

Many counts were recorded for this clonotype. The V call is TRBV12-3 or TRBV12-4, the J call TRBJ2-2; D might be TRBD1 (5 bases). The ends were cut back, 6 bases at V and 4 bases at J, with 18 bases in the middle. The CDR3 contains 16 residues. The CDR3 DNA reads as TGTGCCAGCAGACATAGACAGCGCCACTTCACCGGGGAGCTGTTTTTT. This sequence encodes CASRHRQRHFTGELFF.

This clonotype was seen at least ten times. The gene calls are TRBV20-1 and TRBJ1-1; D unresolved. In germline, CDR1 is DFQATT, CDR2 SNEGSKA (reference sequence). The CDR3 covers 11 residues. With 4 bases removed from V and 5 bases from J, the gap between germline ends came to 8 bases. In DNA form, the CDR3 reads TGCAGTGCTATGTCGGAGACTGAAGCTTTCTTT. This codes for CSAMSETEAFF.

This clonotype has at least ten counts. V is TRBV6-1 and J is TRBJ1-1, with 9 bases lining up with TRBD1. Germline CDR1 reads MNHNS; CDR2 reads SASEGT. J lost 11 bases, V lost 6 bases, and 13 bases had no gene match. The CDR3 contains 14 residues. In DNA form, the CDR3 reads TGTGCCAGCAGATCAGCCGGGACAGGGCTTTTGGCTTTCTTT. This codes for CASRSAGTGLLAFF.

This clonotype was counted at least ten times. The rearrangement uses TRBV30 and TRBJ2-7, with a possible D match to TRBD1 (5 bases). The CDR3 runs 11 residues. Trimming left V 3 bases short and J 2 bases short, with 5 bases between. Germline V lookup: CDR1 GTSNPN, CDR2 SVGIG (reference sequence). The CDR3 DNA reads as TGTGCCTGGAGAGGGGCCTACGAGCAGTACTTC. Translated: CAWRGAYEQYF. Using reference TRBV30 and TRBJ2-7 for the parts outside the CDR3, the full variable domain is SQTIHQWPATLVQPVGSPLSLECTVEGTSNPNLYWYRQAAGRGLQLLFYSVGIGQISSEVPQNLSASRPQDRQFILSSKKLLLSDSGFYLCAWRGAYEQYFGPGTRLTVT.

This clonotype was observed a handful of times. This chain connects TRBV11-1 to TRBJ1-1, with a tentative D call TRBD1 (6 bases). CDR3 length: 14 amino acids. Germline V lookup: CDR1 SGHAT, CDR2 FQDESV (reference sequence). V was pared by 3 bases and J by 3 bases, with 11 bases between. CDR3 in DNA: TGTGCCAGCAGCTTGTACAGGGACCACACTGAAGCTTTCTTT. Residues: CASSLYRDHTEAFF.